This T cell receptor (beta chain) was identified in a study of blood T cell repertoires in COVID-19. In the original workflow: Reference gene primer amplification gave nucleated cell count estimates. Clones were read by immunoSEQ multiplex PCR, and TCRdb kept only the in-frame ones, dropping some. Clone size and the V and J calls come from that table; the DNA yielded D and trimming. The repertoire includes some 120,000 clones, 85% of them detected once, and about 4.3% sits in the top ten. The J segment lost 5 bases and the V segment lost 4 bases, leaving 7 bases of the junction unmatched. The length of the CDR3 is 15 residues. Germline V gene sequence: CDR1 SGHRS, CDR2 YFSETQ.

Sequences were obtained from peripheral blood. This receptor was identified in a human donor in a cohort sampled during active COVID-19. V usage is TRBV5-1 and J usage is TRBJ2-5; 11 nucleotides match TRBD1. The CDR3 DNA sequence: TGCGCCAGCAGCGCCGGGACAGGGGGAGAGGAGACCCAGTACTTC. Its translation: CASSAGTGGEETQYF.